The present entry profiles one T cell receptor (beta chain) with its context. Its specificity is not known. The CDR3 contains 15 residues. V lost 4 bases and J lost 4; bases outside the gene matches: 6. Looked up from germline, CDR1 is SGHTS and CDR2 is YDEGEE. This entry comes from a study of shared clonotypes between healthy human individuals. The authors split each subset's genomic DNA evenly across several immunoSEQ plates. Here immunoSEQ multiplex PCR was the method, and the copy in TCRdb shows in-frame clones only, minus some. The profile covers some 1,100,000 clones, with about 84% appearing a single time and approximately 0.5% taken by the ten largest. Broader study findings: The authors expected sequencing depth to affect clonotype sharing among donors.

The TCR was taken from a young man in good health. Some clones in this sample may be carry-over from other donors' samples. The J gene is TRBJ2-1, the V gene TRBV5-8; 9 bases are a match to TRBD1. Source material: memory CD4+ T cells from PBMCs. Sample subset: CD45RA-negative fraction. CDR3 bases: TGTGCCAGCAGCCCTGGACAGGGGCGATACAATGAGCAGTTCTTC. This codes for CASSPGQGRYNEQFF.